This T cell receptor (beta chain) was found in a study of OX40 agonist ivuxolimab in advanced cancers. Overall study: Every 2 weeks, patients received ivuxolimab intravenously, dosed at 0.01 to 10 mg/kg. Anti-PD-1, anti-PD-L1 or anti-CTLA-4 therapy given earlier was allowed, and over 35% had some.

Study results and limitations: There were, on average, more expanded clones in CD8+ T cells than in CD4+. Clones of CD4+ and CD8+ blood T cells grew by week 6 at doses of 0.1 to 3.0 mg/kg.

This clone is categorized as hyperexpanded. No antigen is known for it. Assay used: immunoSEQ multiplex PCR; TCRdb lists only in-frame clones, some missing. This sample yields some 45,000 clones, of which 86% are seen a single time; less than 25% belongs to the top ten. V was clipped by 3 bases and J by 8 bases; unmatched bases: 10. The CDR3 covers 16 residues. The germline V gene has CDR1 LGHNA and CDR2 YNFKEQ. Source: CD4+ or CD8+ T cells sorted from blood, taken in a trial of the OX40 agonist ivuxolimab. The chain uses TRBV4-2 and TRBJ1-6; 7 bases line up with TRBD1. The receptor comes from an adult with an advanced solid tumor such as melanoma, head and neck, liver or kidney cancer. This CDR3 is CASSQETGEGDSPLHF. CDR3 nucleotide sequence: TGTGCCAGCAGCCAGGAAACAGGGGAAGGTGATTCACCCCTCCACTTT.